A selection of T cell receptor beta chains follows, all from one sample in a study of naive and memory T cell subsets. One entry per CDR3 protein, called by TCRdb with MiXCR from the UMI-ligation and nested PCR reads. The sample yields 75,000 to 85,000 distinct CDR3 sequences, 13% seen once. The sample was central memory CD4+ T cells from blood. The receptors originated from a human donor in good health. Both conserved end residues are trimmed from each CDR3. Some rows mark clone size as missing; the rest say once, few, many or name a class of expanded clone.

v_gene,abundance,CDR3aa
TRBV29-1,few,SGLVGEQF
TRBV18,NA,ASSPSDRTGWGYGYT
TRBV25-1,NA,ASSLQGLPSTSEKLF
TRBV20-1,NA,SARQDRLEAF
TRBV20-1,many,SAIVGPGGPSDTQY
TRBV5-1,NA,ASRPDSWTGGVYEQY
TRBV14,NA,ASSQVLRPTSVGFLPQETQY
TRBV6-1,NA,ASTIRLSGSGELF
TRBV7-9,many,ASSRDRNSYEQY
TRBV19,NA,ASSIAGGFNQETQY
TRBV2,many,ASTWESAYEQY
TRBV10-3,many,AISESLAGRSNEQF
TRBV18,NA,ASSREGQGAYSEQY
TRBV7-9,NA,ASSLLSGGEYNEQF
TRBV11-2,few,ASSLDWTAYEQY
TRBV20-1,NA,SALFRDNFGNQPQH
TRBV3-1,NA,ASSQEGGWDTQY